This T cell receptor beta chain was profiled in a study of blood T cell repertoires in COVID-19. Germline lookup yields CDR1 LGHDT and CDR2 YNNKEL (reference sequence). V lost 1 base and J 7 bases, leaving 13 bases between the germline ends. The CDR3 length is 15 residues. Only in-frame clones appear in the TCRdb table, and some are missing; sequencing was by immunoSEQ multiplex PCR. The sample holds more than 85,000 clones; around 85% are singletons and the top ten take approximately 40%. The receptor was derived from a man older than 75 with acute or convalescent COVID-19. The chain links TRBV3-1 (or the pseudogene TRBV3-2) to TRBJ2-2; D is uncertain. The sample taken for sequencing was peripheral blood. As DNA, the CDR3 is TGTGCCAGCAGCCAAGTGCTCAGTCCCCGCGGGGAGCTGTTTTTT. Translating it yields CASSQVLSPRGELFF.